The 12 T cell receptor beta chains given below trace back to one sample, sequenced in a study of CD8 T cells in Susac syndrome. RNA, at roughly 0.45 to 1 ug, was reverse transcribed with random hexamers. From the immunoSEQ multiplex PCR reads, TCRdb called clonotypes with MiXCR, one entry per CDR3 protein. The sample carries approximately 120,000 distinct CDR3 sequences, 96% recorded once. Source material: CD4+ T cells from PBMCs. Receptor source: a human donor in good health.

The chain uses TRBV7-6 and TRBJ1-6, with unresolved D. This CDR3 region has 15 residues. CDR1 and CDR2 (germline): SGHVS, FNYEAQ. With 7 bases removed from V and 8 bases from J, the gap between germline ends came to 18 bases. In DNA form, the CDR3 reads TGTGCCAGCACCTTGGTGAAGTTCGGATATTCACCCCTCCACTTT. This translates into CASTLVKFGYSPLHF.

The rearrangement links TRBV6-2 or TRBV6-3 to TRBJ2-2; D is tentatively TRBD1 or TRBD2 (6 bases each). Germline V gene sequence: CDR1 MNHEY, CDR2 SVGEGT. Trimming took off 7 bases at V and 5 bases at J, with 14 bases between the two ends. The CDR3 runs to 14 residues. The CDR3 DNA reads TGTGCCAGCACCGGGGGACACCGAACCGGGGAGCTGTTTTTT. It codes for CASTGGHRTGELFF.

DNA for the CDR3: TGTGCCAGCAGCGGATCCTCGGGACAGCCCTCCTACGAGCAGTACTTC. Protein: CASSGSSGQPSYEQYF. V gene TRBV5-8 combines with J gene TRBJ2-7, with 7 bases that match TRBD1. The V and J ends lost 4 bases and 0 bases, in that order; junction bases with no gene match: 10. The CDR3 has 16 amino acids. Germline V gene lookup returns CDR1 SGHTS and CDR2 YDEGEE. Filled out from reference TRBV5-8 and TRBJ2-7, the complete variable domain reads EAGVTQSPTHLIKTRGQQATLRCSPISGHTSVYWYQQALGLGLQFLLWYDEGEERNRGNFPPRFSGRQFPNYSSELNVNALELEDSALYLCASSGSSGQPSYEQYFGPGTRLTVT.

About this clonotype: At one end the junction does not follow the germline gene, possibly because of a read error. J is TRBJ1-5 and V is TRBV10-2; D is uncertain. Germline assignment: CDR1 WSHSY and CDR2 SAAADI. The CDR3 totals 14 residues. This chain's CDR3 is CASSEWGSNQPQHF. The DNA for the CDR3 is TGCGCCAGCAGCGAGTGGGGAAGCAATCAGCCCCAGCATTTT.

This clonotype was seen once. The J gene is TRBJ1-5, the V gene TRBV5-1; perhaps TRBD1 as D (5 bases). The CDR3 loop spans 13 amino acids. The ends were cut back, 0 bases at V and 5 bases at J, with 6 bases in the middle. Germline V gives CDR1 SGHRS, CDR2 YFSETQ. Here the CDR3 reads CASSLEGYQPQHF. The CDR3 DNA reads as TGCGCCAGCAGCTTGGAGGGGTATCAGCCCCAGCATTTT.

A single count supports this clonotype. The chain recombines TRBV20-1 with TRBJ1-2; 7 positions agree with TRBD1. Per germline, CDR1 DFQATT and CDR2 SNEGSKA (reference sequence). There are 13 residues in the CDR3. V shed 5 bases and J 3 bases; nucleotides not matched to a gene: 6. As DNA, the CDR3 is TGCAGTGCTCCCGACAGGGTTGACTATGGCTACACCTTC. It yields the protein CSAPDRVDYGYTF.

This chain connects TRBV20-1 to TRBJ2-2, with a possible D match to TRBD2 (5 bases). The CDR3 has 14 amino acids. Trimming cost V 3 bases and J 1 base, with 9 bases left between them. Germline V gives CDR1 DFQATT, CDR2 SNEGSKA (reference sequence). CDR3 amino acids: CSARASGNTGELFF. Written as DNA, the CDR3 is TGCAGTGCTAGGGCCAGCGGGAACACCGGGGAGCTGTTTTTT.

The genes are TRBV12-3 or TRBV12-4 and TRBJ2-3, with 16 bases aligning to TRBD2. This CDR3 is 17 amino acids long. The V and J ends lost 5 bases and 1 base, in that order; junction bases with no gene match: 3. Here the CDR3 reads CASSRGLAGGRTDTQYF. The CDR3, as DNA: TGTGCCAGCAGTCGGGGACTAGCGGGGGGGCGCACAGATACGCAGTATTTT.

The chain is built from TRBV27 and TRBJ2-1; D gene ambiguous. Per the germline V gene, CDR1 is MNHEY and CDR2 is SMNVEV (reference sequence). This CDR3 has 13 amino acids. Trimming shortened V by 3 bases and J by 7 bases, and 10 bases separated the two germline ends. CDR3 protein: CASSFPDTNEQFF. CDR3 bases: TGTGCCAGCAGTTTTCCCGACACGAATGAGCAGTTCTTC.

The rearrangement uses TRBV30 and TRBJ2-4; D gene uncertain. The germline gives CDR1 GTSNPN, CDR2 SVGIG (reference sequence). V dropped 4 bases and J dropped 1 base, with 11 bases sitting between them. This CDR3 contains 14 residues. Here the CDR3 DNA reads TGTGCCTGGAATAGGGCTTCGGCCAAAAACATTCAGTACTTC. Its translation is CAWNRASAKNIQYF. Complete variable domain (other parts from reference TRBV30 and TRBJ2-4): SQTIHQWPATLVQPVGSPLSLECTVEGTSNPNLYWYRQAAGRGLQLLFYSVGIGQISSEVPQNLSASRPQDRQFILSSKKLLLSDSGFYLCAWNRASAKNIQYFGAGTRLSVL.

V usage is TRBV6-5 and J usage is TRBJ1-1, with TRBD1 as a possible D gene (6 bases). This CDR3 has 14 residues. CDR1 MNHEY and CDR2 SVGAGI come from the germline V gene. V was cut by 6 bases and J by 1 base, with 12 bases left in between. CDR3 nucleotide sequence: TGTGCCAGCAGGCTACCGGGACAGAACACTGAAGCTTTCTTT. It specifies CASRLPGQNTEAFF.

This clonotype was seen just once. V and J are TRBV4-3 and TRBJ2-7; D possibly corresponds to TRBD2 (6 bases). The CDR3 is 18 amino acids. The V end lost 3 bases, the J end lost 3 bases, and 24 bases lay between the germline ends. CDR1 is LGHNA and CDR2 is YSLEER in the germline V gene. The CDR3 nucleotides are TGCGCCAGCAGCCAGGCCTCCAGCGGGCCCTGGGGGGACTACGAGCAGTACTTC. Encoded protein: CASSQASSGPWGDYEQYF.